The 24 T cell receptor beta chains below all came from one sample that was sequenced in a study of CD8+ T cells in alopecia areata. The authors extracted RNA and reverse transcribed it into cDNA as the sequencing template. Only in-frame clones appear in the TCRdb table, and some are missing; sequencing was by immunoSEQ multiplex PCR. Of about 180,000 clones in the sample, about 63% were seen once. The sequencing here drew on CD4+ T cells sorted from blood, taken at week 0. Receptor source: a human donor with alopecia areata.

The chain joins TRBV30 to TRBJ2-2, with a weak D call TRBD1 (5 bases). Germline-derived CDR1 and CDR2 are GTSNPN and SVGIG (reference sequence). The CDR3 has 12 amino acids. Trimming cost V 4 bases and J 6 bases, with 9 bases left between them. This CDR3 reads CAWTKGPGELFF. CDR3 in DNA: TGTGCCTGGACCAAGGGGCCCGGGGAGCTGTTTTTT.

The rearrangement joins TRBV10-3 to TRBJ1-1; a possible D gene is TRBD1 (5 bases). The V gene's germline CDR1 is ENHRY and CDR2 SYGVKD. The CDR3 is 13 amino acids. The V and J ends lost 3 bases and 2 bases respectively, with 7 bases between them. DNA of the CDR3: TGTGCCATCAGTGAAGGGGCCAACACTGAAGCTTTCTTT. Its protein product is CAISEGANTEAFF.

This clone was recorded once. This chain uses TRBV7-8 with TRBJ1-6; 9 bases are a match to TRBD1. V dropped 2 bases and J dropped 7; count of bases not matched to a gene: 3. There are 15 residues in the CDR3. Germline CDR1 SGHVS, CDR2 FQNEAQ. CDR3 loop: CASSLMGQGNSPLHF. CDR3 nucleotides: TGTGCCAGCAGCTTAATGGGACAGGGCAATTCACCCCTCCACTTT.

This clone was detected once. The chain recombines TRBV7-2 with TRBJ2-7; TRBD2 matches 8 bases. Trimming took 0 bases from V and 3 from J; bases not matched to a gene: 13. The germline V gene encodes CDR1 SGHTA and CDR2 FQGNSA. The CDR3 has 18 residues. The CDR3 reads CASSLARGGGNLLYEQYF. CDR3 bases: TGTGCCAGCAGCTTAGCGCGTGGCGGGGGGAACCTTCTCTACGAGCAGTACTTC.

Only a few counts were recorded for this clone. This chain links TRBV30 with TRBJ1-2, with 7 bases identical to TRBD1. CDR1 and CDR2 from the germline V gene are GTSNPN and SVGIG (reference sequence). The CDR3 is made up of 14 amino acids. The V gene end was trimmed by 3 bases and the J gene end by 6 bases; junction bases not matched to a gene: 10. The DNA for the CDR3 is TGTGCCTGGAGGAGGACAGGACCGGTTCATGGCTACACCTTC. Protein sequence: CAWRRTGPVHGYTF.

The chain recombines TRBV29-1 with TRBJ2-1; D is ambiguous. The germline V gene has CDR1 SQVTM and CDR2 ANQGSEA. This CDR3 has 11 amino acids. V was pared by 7 bases and J by 9 bases, with 13 bases between. The CDR3 here is CSGGPQFEQFF. CDR3 nucleotides: TGCAGCGGCGGCCCACAATTTGAGCAGTTCTTC.

V is TRBV25-1 and J is TRBJ1-2; TRBD1 aligns across 9 bases. Losses at the gene ends were 6 bases for V and 8 bases for J; bases not matched to a gene: 7. Germline lookup yields CDR1 MGHDK and CDR2 SYGVNS. This CDR3 is built from 13 residues. The CDR3 sequence: CASSLKTGGGYTF. The CDR3 DNA reads as TGTGCCAGCAGCCTAAAGACAGGGGGAGGCTACACCTTC.

The chain links TRBV18 to TRBJ2-3; TRBD1 aligns across 7 bases. The CDR3 consists of 14 residues. The germline CDR1 and CDR2 sequences are KGHSH and LQKENI. Losses at the gene ends were 6 bases for V and 3 bases for J; bases not matched to a gene: 6. In DNA form, the CDR3 reads TGTGCCAGCTCCCCGGGACAGCCGACAGATACGCAGTATTTT. Its protein is CASSPGQPTDTQYF. The full variable domain, completed using reference TRBV18 and TRBJ2-3, is NAGVMQNPRHLVRRRGQEARLRCSPMKGHSHVYWYRQLPEEGLKFMVYLQKENIIDESGMPKERFSAEFPKEGPSILRIQQVVRGDSAAYFCASSPGQPTDTQYFGPGTRLTVL.

The CDR3, as DNA: TGTGCCAGCAGCGTAGGAAATAAGAACAATGAGCAGTTCTTC. This gives the protein CASSVGNKNNEQFF. V and J are TRBV9 and TRBJ2-1; D is uncertain. The germline V gene encodes CDR1 SGDLS and CDR2 YYNGEE. This CDR3 comprises 14 residues. The V gene lost 0 bases and the J gene lost 5 bases, with 9 bases spanning the gap.

The V and J genes are TRBV7-2 and TRBJ1-2; TRBD1 might be the D (5 bases). V shed 10 bases and J shed 6 bases, with 18 bases lying between them. The CDR3 consists of 13 residues. Germline lookup yields CDR1 SGHTA and CDR2 FQGNSA. The CDR3 nucleotides are TGTGCCACGACACAAGTGGGGCTGGATGGCTACACCTTC. Amino acids: CATTQVGLDGYTF.

This clone was picked up a small number of times. V and J are TRBV29-1 and TRBJ2-7, with a possible D match to TRBD1 (6 bases). In germline, CDR1 is SQVTM, CDR2 ANQGSEA. The CDR3 spans 15 residues. V lost 2 bases and J lost 0, with 14 bases in between. The CDR3 sequence is CSVESEGVYSYEQYF. The CDR3 DNA reads TGCAGCGTTGAATCAGAGGGGGTATACTCCTACGAGCAGTACTTC.

This sequence joins TRBV29-1 and TRBJ1-2; TRBD1 is a possible D gene (5 bases). The CDR3 has 12 amino acids. The germline gives CDR1 SQVTM, CDR2 ANQGSEA. Between the trimmed V and J ends, which lost 4 bases and 6 bases, there was a span of 12 bases. The CDR3 region has the DNA TGCAGCGTTGTCCCAGGGAAGGATGGCTACACCTTC. Protein: CSVVPGKDGYTF.

This clone was recorded a few times. The rearrangement joins TRBV11-2 to TRBJ2-7; 10 bases fit TRBD1. The germline V gene has CDR1 SGHAT and CDR2 FQNNGV. V trimming: 3 bases; J trimming: 5 bases; junction bases outside the gene matches: 7. CDR3 size: 15 residues. The CDR3 nucleotides are TGTGCCAGCAGCTTTAGGGACAGGGGTATCCACGAGCAGTACTTC. Encoded protein: CASSFRDRGIHEQYF.

The chain carries TRBV9 and TRBJ2-6; tentatively, D is TRBD1 (6 bases). V was cut by 4 bases and J by 0 bases, with 11 bases left in between. The CDR3 is 16 residues long. Germline lookup yields CDR1 SGDLS and CDR2 YYNGEE. CDR3 DNA: TGTGCCAGCAGCTTGGACAGTAACTCTGGGGCCAACGTCCTGACTTTC. It yields the protein CASSLDSNSGANVLTF.

J is TRBJ2-5 and V is TRBV11-3; 7 positions match TRBD1. The V segment lost 4 bases and the J segment 7 bases; nucleotides outside the gene matches: 9. Germline CDR1 is SGHNT and CDR2 is YENEEA. The CDR3 sequence is 14 residues long. The CDR3 loop is CASSSDRKEVTQYF. CDR3 DNA sequence: TGTGCCAGCAGCTCGGACAGGAAGGAGGTGACCCAGTACTTC. The full variable domain, with the rest looked up from reference TRBV11-3 and TRBJ2-5, is EAGVVQSPRYKIIEKKQPVAFWCNPISGHNTLYWYLQNLGQGPELLIRYENEEAVDDSQLPKDRFSAERLKGVDSTLKIQPAELGDSAVYLCASSSDRKEVTQYFGPGTRLLVL.

The V gene is TRBV4-3, the J gene TRBJ2-3; D not certain. The CDR3 sequence is 15 residues long. The germline V gene has CDR1 LGHNA and CDR2 YSLEER. V dropped 1 base and J dropped 1 base, with 9 bases sitting between them. Here the CDR3 reads CASSQGFFGTDTQYF. CDR3 coding DNA: TGCGCCAGCAGCCAAGGGTTTTTTGGCACAGATACGCAGTATTTT.

V is TRBV7-8 and J is TRBJ2-4; perhaps D is TRBD1 or TRBD2 (6 bases each). V lost 2 bases and J 9 bases, leaving 17 bases between the germline ends. This CDR3 has 15 residues. Germline lookup yields CDR1 SGHVS and CDR2 FQNEAQ. DNA for the CDR3: TGTGCCAGCAGCTTACCTCCGGGGGCGAAAGGCATTCAGTACTTC. Translated, it gives CASSLPPGAKGIQYF. Together with reference TRBV7-8 and TRBJ2-4, the CDR3 gives the full variable domain: GAGVSQSPRYKVAKRGQDVALRCDPISGHVSLFWYQQALGQGPEFLTYFQNEAQLDKSGLPSDRFFAERPEGSVSTLKIQRTQQEDSAVYLCASSLPPGAKGIQYFGAGTRLSVL.

This clone was found many times. V usage is TRBV7-2 and J usage is TRBJ2-1; D remains ambiguous. The germline CDR1 and CDR2 sequences are SGHTA and FQGNSA. Trimming pared 1 base from V and 10 bases from J, leaving 17 bases between. CDR3 size: 15 residues. The CDR3 is CASSLELVPQGEQFF. In nucleotides, the CDR3 is TGTGCCAGCAGCTTAGAGTTGGTGCCCCAAGGAGAGCAGTTCTTC.

The genes are TRBV6-1 and TRBJ2-7; D is unclear. Germline V gives CDR1 MNHNS, CDR2 SASEGT. V shed 4 bases and J shed 0 bases, with 7 bases lying between them. The CDR3 runs 13 residues. The CDR3 loop reads CASSGVNSYEQYF. The CDR3 nucleotides are TGTGCCAGCAGTGGAGTGAACTCCTACGAGCAGTACTTC.

The rearrangement links TRBV5-6 to TRBJ1-6; D is ambiguous. The length of the CDR3 is 13 residues. Germline V gene data show CDR1 as SGHDT and CDR2 as YYEEEE. V lost 5 bases, J lost 3 bases, and 6 bases lay in between. The DNA for the CDR3 is TGTGCCAGCAGAAATGACTATAATTCACCCCTCCACTTT. This encodes CASRNDYNSPLHF.

This clone was recorded once. Within the sample, other DNA sequences also encode this same CDR3. V is TRBV30 and J is TRBJ1-2; D is unresolved. Germline V CDR1 and CDR2: GTSNPN, SVGIG (reference sequence). The CDR3 runs 13 residues. Trimming took off 0 bases at V and 4 bases at J, with 9 bases between the two ends. The CDR3 sequence: CAWSVSGVYGYTF. CDR3 bases: TGTGCCTGGAGTGTTTCTGGGGTCTATGGCTACACCTTC. The full variable domain, in which reference TRBV30 and TRBJ1-2 provide the parts outside the CDR3, is SQTIHQWPATLVQPVGSPLSLECTVEGTSNPNLYWYRQAAGRGLQLLFYSVGIGQISSEVPQNLSASRPQDRQFILSSKKLLLSDSGFYLCAWSVSGVYGYTFGSGTRLTVV.

The gene calls are TRBV4-3 and TRBJ1-1; D gene uncertain. Germline V gene sequence: CDR1 LGHNA, CDR2 YSLEER. The length of the CDR3 is 13 residues. With 0 bases removed from V and 3 bases from J, the gap between germline ends came to 5 bases. CDR3 bases: TGCGCCAGCAGCCAAGACCAGGACACTGAAGCTTTCTTT. Amino acids: CASSQDQDTEAFF.

The chain employs TRBV7-2 and TRBJ2-1, with TRBD2 matching over 12 bases. V gave up 6 bases and J gave up 16 bases; unmatched junction bases: 7. Germline V lookup: CDR1 SGHTA, CDR2 FQGNSA. The CDR3 spans 12 residues. The CDR3 loop is CASSTGLAGQFF. CDR3 coding DNA: TGTGCCAGCAGTACCGGACTAGCGGGGCAATTCTTC.

This clone has only a few counts. The V gene is TRBV2, the J gene TRBJ2-1, with unresolved D. V lost 5 bases and J 0 bases, leaving 11 bases between the germline ends. CDR1 is SNHLY, CDR2 FYNNEI, per germline. The CDR3 has 15 residues. In nucleotides, the CDR3 is TGTGCCAGCAGTACCGGACGACGCTCCTACAATGAGCAGTTCTTC. As protein: CASSTGRRSYNEQFF.